Each of the 14 T cell receptor beta chains below was sequenced from the same sample in a study of response to subunit inactivated influenza vaccine. TCRdb re-analysed the RT-PCR reads in MiXCR, keeping a single row per CDR3 protein. Counted here are some 540,000 distinct CDR3 sequences, roughly 25% occurring once; the ten biggest clones make up 2.5% to 3.5%. These records were also assigned to another study, of T cells expressing NK-cell markers. That work contributes: UMIs accompanied the 5'RACE template switching by which TCR beta cDNA was made.

The starting material was CD4+ T cells sorted from PBMCs, obtained roughly 12 days after vaccination. These receptors originate from a man in his fifties or sixties who received an inactivated influenza vaccine.

This sequence joins TRBV7-2 and TRBJ2-1; TRBD2 agrees at 9 bases. V dropped 3 bases and J dropped 5; count of bases not matched to a gene: 5. The CDR3 has 15 residues. Per the germline V gene, CDR1 is SGHTA and CDR2 is FQGNSA. In DNA form, the CDR3 reads TGTGCCAGCAGCTTTAGCGGGAGAGATGACAATGAGCAGTTCTTC. Protein: CASSFSGRDDNEQFF.

The sample holds a few counts of this clonotype. V is TRBV20-1 and J is TRBJ1-3, with D possibly matching TRBD1 (5 bases). The CDR3 is 13 amino acids. Germline V gives CDR1 DFQATT, CDR2 SNEGSKA (reference sequence). Deletions cut 3 bases from V and 3 bases from J, with 9 bases between. The CDR3, as DNA: TGCAGTGCTAGTGGGGGGGGTGGAAACACCATATATTTT. Its protein product is CSASGGGGNTIYF.

The chain uses TRBV12-3 or TRBV12-4 and TRBJ1-5, with 9 bases lining up with TRBD1. V was clipped by 6 bases and J by 3 bases; unmatched bases: 6. CDR3 length: 15 residues. The CDR3 sequence: CASSFTGGINQPQHF. CDR3 bases: TGTGCCAGCAGCTTCACAGGGGGCATCAATCAGCCCCAGCATTTT.

The chain carries TRBV9 and TRBJ2-2, with 9 bases aligning to TRBD1. The V and J ends lost 3 bases and 8 bases, in that order; junction bases with no gene match: 8. CDR3 length: 15 residues. CDR1 is SGDLS and CDR2 is YYNGEE in the germline V gene. This CDR3 reads CASSETGGKSGELFF. The CDR3 DNA sequence: TGTGCCAGCAGCGAGACAGGGGGGAAGTCGGGGGAGCTGTTTTTT.

This chain uses TRBV6-2 or TRBV6-3 with TRBJ2-5; 8 bases match TRBD1. The CDR3 totals 14 residues. The trim removed 6 bases at V and 5 bases at J, leaving 8 bases unmatched. The germline CDR1 and CDR2 sequences are MNHEY and SVGEGT. The CDR3 here is CASSRTGGSETQYF. The DNA for the CDR3 is TGTGCCAGCAGCCGTACAGGGGGAAGCGAGACCCAGTACTTC.

This clonotype has more than one count but fewer than ten. J is TRBJ2-7 and V is TRBV12-3 or TRBV12-4; 13 positions match TRBD2. This CDR3 spans 17 amino acids. Losses at the gene ends were 3 bases for V and 0 bases for J; bases not matched to a gene: 5. CDR3 protein: CASSFGLAGESSYEQYF. The DNA for the CDR3 is TGTGCCAGCAGTTTCGGACTAGCGGGGGAAAGCTCCTACGAGCAGTACTTC.

In its sample, this clonotype was seen many times. This chain connects TRBV5-1 to TRBJ2-7; 10 bases are shared with TRBD2. Losses at the gene ends were 0 bases for V and 0 bases for J; bases not matched to a gene: 3. CDR1 is SGHRS and CDR2 is YFSETQ in the germline V gene. The CDR3 has 16 amino acids. CDR3 residues: CASSLALAGDSYEQYF. The CDR3 DNA is TGCGCCAGCAGCTTGGCCCTAGCGGGGGACTCCTACGAGCAGTACTTC.

This clonotype was detected ten times or more. The CDR3 reads CASSLSGREDTQYF. The DNA of the CDR3 is TGTGCCAGCAGTTTGTCCGGTCGAGAAGATACGCAGTATTTT. The V gene is TRBV12-3 or TRBV12-4, the J gene TRBJ2-3; no clear D. V was trimmed by 3 bases and J by 5 bases, leaving 12 bases between them. The CDR3 runs 14 residues.

The chain has TRBV10-2 and TRBJ2-1, with 15 nucleotides matching TRBD2. The CDR3 runs 14 residues. Trimming at V came to 2 bases and at J to 15 bases, leaving 5 bases not matched to a gene. CDR1 is WSHSY, CDR2 SAAADI, per germline. CDR3 nucleotide sequence: TGCGCCAGCAGTGAGACGCGGACTAGCGGGGGGGCGTTCTTC. Encoded protein: CASSETRTSGGAFF.

This sequence joins TRBV20-1 and TRBJ2-3, with 13 positions matching TRBD2. With V trimmed by 5 bases and J by 2 bases, 7 bases remained unmatched. The length of the CDR3 is 16 residues. The germline V gene has CDR1 DFQATT and CDR2 SNEGSKA (reference sequence). The CDR3 nucleotides are TGCAGTGCTCTTGGACTAGCGGGGGCCTCCACAGATACGCAGTATTTT. This translates into CSALGLAGASTDTQYF.

This clonotype was seen ten or more times. V usage is TRBV6-1 and J usage is TRBJ2-5; 9 bases map to TRBD2. CDR1 MNHNS and CDR2 SASEGT come from the germline V gene. V lost 5 bases to trimming and J lost 3 bases; unmatched junction nucleotides: 10. This CDR3 contains 16 residues. The CDR3 bases are TGTGCCAGCAGTCGAGACCTAGCGGGGACGAAAGAGACCCAGTACTTC. Its translation is CASSRDLAGTKETQYF.

This clonotype was recorded a few times. The rearrangement uses TRBV7-2 and TRBJ2-5, with 8 bases lining up with TRBD2. The length of the CDR3 is 13 residues. Germline-derived CDR1 and CDR2 are SGHTA and FQGNSA. With V trimmed by 5 bases and J by 5 bases, 4 bases remained unmatched. CDR3 bases: TGTGCCAGCAGCAAAGAGCGGGAGGAGACCCAGTACTTC. It is translated as CASSKEREETQYF.

This clonotype has more than one count but fewer than ten. The CDR3 protein is CASSYQISGTDTQYF. CDR3 nucleotide sequence: TGTGCCAGCAGTTACCAGATCTCAGGGACAGATACGCAGTATTTT. This chain uses TRBV6-5 with TRBJ2-3; tentatively, D is TRBD1 (5 bases). Germline V gives CDR1 MNHEY, CDR2 SVGAGI. With 2 bases removed from V and 3 bases from J, the gap between germline ends came to 12 bases. There are 15 residues in the CDR3.

V and J are TRBV29-1 and TRBJ1-2; D perhaps matches TRBD1 (5 bases). The CDR3 covers 14 residues. Germline CDR1 and CDR2: SQVTM and ANQGSEA. V was pared by 4 bases and J by 3 bases, with 15 bases between. CDR3 loop: CSVAAGTADYGYTF. CDR3 nucleotide sequence: TGCAGCGTTGCGGCCGGGACCGCCGACTATGGCTACACCTTC.